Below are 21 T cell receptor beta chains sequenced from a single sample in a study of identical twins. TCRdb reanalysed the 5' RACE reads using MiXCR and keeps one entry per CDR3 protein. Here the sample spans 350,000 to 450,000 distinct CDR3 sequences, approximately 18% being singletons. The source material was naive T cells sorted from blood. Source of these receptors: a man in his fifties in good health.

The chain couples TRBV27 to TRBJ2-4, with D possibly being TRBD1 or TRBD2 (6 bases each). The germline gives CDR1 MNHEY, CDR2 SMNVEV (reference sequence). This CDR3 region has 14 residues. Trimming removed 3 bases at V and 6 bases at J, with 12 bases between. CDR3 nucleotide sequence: TGTGCCAGCAGTTTTCGGGGGCGAGGAAACATTCAGTACTTC. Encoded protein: CASSFRGRGNIQYF.

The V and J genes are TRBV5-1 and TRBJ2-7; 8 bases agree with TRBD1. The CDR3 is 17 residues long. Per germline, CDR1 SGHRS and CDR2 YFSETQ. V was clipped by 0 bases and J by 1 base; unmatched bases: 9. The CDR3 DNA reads TGCGCCAGCAGCTTGGCCGCGGGACAGGAAGCGTCCTACGAGCAGTACTTC. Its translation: CASSLAAGQEASYEQYF.

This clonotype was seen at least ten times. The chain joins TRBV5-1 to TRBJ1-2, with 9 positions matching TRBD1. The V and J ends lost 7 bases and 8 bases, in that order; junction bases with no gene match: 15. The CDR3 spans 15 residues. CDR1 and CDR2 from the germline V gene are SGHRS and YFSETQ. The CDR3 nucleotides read TGCGCCAGCCGCCGGGACAGGGAAATTATTTACGGCTACACCTTC. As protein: CASRRDREIIYGYTF. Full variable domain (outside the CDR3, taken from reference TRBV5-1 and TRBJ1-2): KAGVTQTPRYLIKTRGQQVTLSCSPISGHRSVSWYQQTPGQGLQFLFEYFSETQRNKGNFPGRFSGRQFSNSRSEMNVSTLELGDSALYLCASRRDREIIYGYTFGSGTRLTVV.

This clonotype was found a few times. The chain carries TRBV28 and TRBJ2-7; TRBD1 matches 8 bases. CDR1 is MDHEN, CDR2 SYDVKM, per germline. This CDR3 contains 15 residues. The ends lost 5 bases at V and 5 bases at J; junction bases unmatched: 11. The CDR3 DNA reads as TGTGCCAGCAGTCCCCTTCGGACAGGGTCCCACGAGCAGTACTTC. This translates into CASSPLRTGSHEQYF.

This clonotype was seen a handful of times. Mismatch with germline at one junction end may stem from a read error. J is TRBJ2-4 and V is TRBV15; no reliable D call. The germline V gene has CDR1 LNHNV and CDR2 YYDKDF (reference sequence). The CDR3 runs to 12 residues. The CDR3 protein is CATSRDFGSQHF. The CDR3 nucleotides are TGTGCCACCAGCAGAGATTTTGGGTCTCAGCACTTC. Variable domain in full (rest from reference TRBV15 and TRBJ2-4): DAMVIQNPRYQVTQFGKPVTLSCSQTLNHNVMYWYQQKSSQAPKLLFHYYDKDFNNEADTPDNFQSRRPNTSFCFLDIRSPGLGDTAMYLCATSRDFGSQHFGAGTRLSVL.

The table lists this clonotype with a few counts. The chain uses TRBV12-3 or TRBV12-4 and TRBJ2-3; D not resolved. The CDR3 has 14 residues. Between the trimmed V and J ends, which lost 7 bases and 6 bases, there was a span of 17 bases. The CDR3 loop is CASTSRAPWDTQYF. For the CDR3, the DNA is TGTGCCAGCACATCCCGGGCCCCGTGGGATACGCAGTATTTT.

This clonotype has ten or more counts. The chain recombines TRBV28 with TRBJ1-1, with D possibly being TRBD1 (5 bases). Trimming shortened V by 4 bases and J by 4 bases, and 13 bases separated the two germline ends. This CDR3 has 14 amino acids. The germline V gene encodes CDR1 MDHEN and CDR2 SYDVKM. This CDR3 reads CASSSTGGSTEAFF. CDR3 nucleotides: TGTGCCAGCAGTTCCACCGGGGGGAGCACTGAAGCTTTCTTT.

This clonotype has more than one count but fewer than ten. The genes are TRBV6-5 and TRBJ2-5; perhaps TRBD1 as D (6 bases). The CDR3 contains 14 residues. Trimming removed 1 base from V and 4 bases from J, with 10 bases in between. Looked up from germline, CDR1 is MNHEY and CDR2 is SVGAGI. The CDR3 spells CASSYWAGAETQYF. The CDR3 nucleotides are TGTGCCAGCAGTTACTGGGCAGGGGCAGAGACCCAGTACTTC.

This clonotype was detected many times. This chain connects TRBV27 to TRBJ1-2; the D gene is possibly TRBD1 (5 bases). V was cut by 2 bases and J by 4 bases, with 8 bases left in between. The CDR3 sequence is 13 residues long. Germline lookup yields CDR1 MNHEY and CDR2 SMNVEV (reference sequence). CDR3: CASSLLGTYGYTF. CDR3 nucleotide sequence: TGTGCCAGCAGTTTACTAGGGACCTATGGCTACACCTTC.

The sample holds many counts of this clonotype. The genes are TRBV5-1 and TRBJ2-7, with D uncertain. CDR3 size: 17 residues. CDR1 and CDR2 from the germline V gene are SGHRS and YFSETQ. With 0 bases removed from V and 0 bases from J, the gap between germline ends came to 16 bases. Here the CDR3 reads CASSLENSREISYEQYF. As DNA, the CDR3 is TGCGCCAGCAGCTTGGAGAACAGTCGAGAAATCTCCTACGAGCAGTACTTC.

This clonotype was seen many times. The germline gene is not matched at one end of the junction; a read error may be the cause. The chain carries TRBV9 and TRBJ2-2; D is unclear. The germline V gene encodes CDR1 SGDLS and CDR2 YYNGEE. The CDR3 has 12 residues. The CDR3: CASSANTGELFF. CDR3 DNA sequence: TGCGCCAGCAGCGCGAACACCGGGGAGCTGTTTTTT.

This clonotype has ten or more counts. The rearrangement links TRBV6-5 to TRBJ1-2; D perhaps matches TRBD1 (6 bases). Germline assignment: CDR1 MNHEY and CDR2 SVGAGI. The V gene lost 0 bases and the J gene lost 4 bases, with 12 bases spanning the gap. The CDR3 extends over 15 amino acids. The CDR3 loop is CASSYSLTGSYGYTF. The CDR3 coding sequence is TGTGCCAGCAGTTACTCGCTTACAGGGAGCTATGGCTACACCTTC.

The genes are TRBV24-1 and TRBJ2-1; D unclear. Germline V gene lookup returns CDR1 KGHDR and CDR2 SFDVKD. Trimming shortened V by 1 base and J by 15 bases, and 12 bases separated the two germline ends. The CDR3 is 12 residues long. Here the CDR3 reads CATSDFSLRLFF. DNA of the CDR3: TGTGCCACCAGTGATTTCAGCCTAAGGTTGTTCTTC.

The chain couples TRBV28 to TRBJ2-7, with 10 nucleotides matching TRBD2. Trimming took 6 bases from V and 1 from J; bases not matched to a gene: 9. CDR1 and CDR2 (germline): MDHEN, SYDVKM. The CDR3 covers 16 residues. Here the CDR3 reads CASSLPSGSGSYEQYF. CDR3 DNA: TGTGCCAGCAGCCTCCCTAGCGGGAGTGGATCCTACGAGCAGTACTTC.

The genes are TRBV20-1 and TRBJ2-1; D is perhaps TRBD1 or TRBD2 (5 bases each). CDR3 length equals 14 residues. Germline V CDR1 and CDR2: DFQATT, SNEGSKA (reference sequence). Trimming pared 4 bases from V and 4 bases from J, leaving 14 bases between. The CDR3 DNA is TGCAGTGCTACTGGGGGATGGGGATACAATGAGCAGTTCTTC. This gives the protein CSATGGWGYNEQFF.

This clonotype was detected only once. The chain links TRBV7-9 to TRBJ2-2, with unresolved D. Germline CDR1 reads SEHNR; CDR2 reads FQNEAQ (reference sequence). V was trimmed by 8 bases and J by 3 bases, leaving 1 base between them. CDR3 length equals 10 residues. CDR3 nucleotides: TGTGCCAGCTACACCGGGGAGCTGTTTTTT. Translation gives CASYTGELFF. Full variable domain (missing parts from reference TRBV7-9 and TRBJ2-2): DTGVSQNPRHKITKRGQNVTFRCDPISEHNRLYWYRQTLGQGPEFLTYFQNEAQLEKSRLLSDRFSAERPKGSFSTLEIQRTEQGDSAMYLCASYTGELFFGEGSRLTVL.

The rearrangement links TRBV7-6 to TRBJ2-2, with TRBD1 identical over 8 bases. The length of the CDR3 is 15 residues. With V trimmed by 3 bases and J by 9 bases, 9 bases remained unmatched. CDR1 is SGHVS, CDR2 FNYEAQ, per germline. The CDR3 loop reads CASSFQGAKFRELFF. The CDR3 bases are TGTGCCAGCAGCTTTCAGGGGGCGAAATTTAGGGAGCTGTTTTTT.

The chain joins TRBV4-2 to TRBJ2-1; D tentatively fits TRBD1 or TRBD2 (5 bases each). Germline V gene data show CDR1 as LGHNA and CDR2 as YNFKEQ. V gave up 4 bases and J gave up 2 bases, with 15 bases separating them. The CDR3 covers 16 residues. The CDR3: CASSRNRDVTYNEQFF. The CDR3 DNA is TGTGCCAGCAGCCGCAACCGGGACGTGACCTACAATGAGCAGTTCTTC.

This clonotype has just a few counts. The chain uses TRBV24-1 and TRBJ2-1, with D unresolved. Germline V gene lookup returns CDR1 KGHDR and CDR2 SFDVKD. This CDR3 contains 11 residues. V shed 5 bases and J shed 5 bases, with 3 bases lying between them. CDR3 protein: CATSANNEQFF. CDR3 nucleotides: TGTGCCACCAGTGCAAACAATGAGCAGTTCTTC.

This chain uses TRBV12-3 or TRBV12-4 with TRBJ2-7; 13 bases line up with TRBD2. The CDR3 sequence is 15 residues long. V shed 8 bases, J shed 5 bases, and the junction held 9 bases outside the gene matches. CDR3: CASLWGTSGTHEQYF. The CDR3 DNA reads TGTGCCAGCCTGTGGGGGACTAGCGGGACCCACGAGCAGTACTTC.

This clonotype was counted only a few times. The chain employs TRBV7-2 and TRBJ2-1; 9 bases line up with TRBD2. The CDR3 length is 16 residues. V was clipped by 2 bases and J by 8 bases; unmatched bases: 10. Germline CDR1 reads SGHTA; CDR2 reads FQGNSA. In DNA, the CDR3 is TGTGCCAGCAGCTTATCTCCAGGCGGGGGGGGGCATGAGCAGTTCTTC. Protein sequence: CASSLSPGGGGHEQFF.